The source of this TCR beta chain is a study of T cell clones after liver transplantation. Profiling relied on immunoSEQ multiplex PCR, and the TCRdb table lists in-frame clones only, not all of them. The sample includes roughly 19,000 clones, around 91% of them seen just once. V trimming: 5 bases; J trimming: 8 bases; junction bases outside the gene matches: 8. This CDR3 spans 12 amino acids. The germline CDR1 and CDR2 sequences are GTSNPN and SVGIG (reference sequence). To note about this clone: Its antigen is unidentified.

The study, taken as a whole, reports: In a couple of subjects, few donor cells limited the measurable donor-reactive repertoire.

CD3+CD4+ and CD3+CD8+ cells were FACS-sorted from thawed unstimulated PBMCs. Specimen: CD8+ T cells from blood, collected around 45 months after liver transplant. This TCR derives from a human patient who received a liver transplant. The graft donor may account for some of the T cells. The chain carries TRBV30 and TRBJ1-2, with 7 positions matching TRBD1. This CDR3 is CAWAGQDGGYTF. DNA of the CDR3: TGTGCCTGGGCAGGACAGGACGGGGGCTACACCTTC.